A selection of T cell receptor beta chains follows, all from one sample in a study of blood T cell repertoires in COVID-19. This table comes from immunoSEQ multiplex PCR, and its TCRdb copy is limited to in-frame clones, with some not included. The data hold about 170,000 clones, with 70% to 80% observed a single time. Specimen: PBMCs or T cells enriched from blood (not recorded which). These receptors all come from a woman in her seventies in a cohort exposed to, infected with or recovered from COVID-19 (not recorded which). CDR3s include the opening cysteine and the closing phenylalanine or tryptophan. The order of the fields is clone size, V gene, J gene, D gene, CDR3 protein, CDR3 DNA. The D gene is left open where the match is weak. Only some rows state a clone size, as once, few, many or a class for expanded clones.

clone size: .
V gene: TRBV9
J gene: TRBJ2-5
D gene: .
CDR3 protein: CASSVGGADSGETQYF
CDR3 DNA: TGTGCCAGCAGCGTAGGTGGGGCCGATTCGGGTGAGACCCAGTACTTC

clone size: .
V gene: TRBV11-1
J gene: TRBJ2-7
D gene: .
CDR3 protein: CASSEVVSSYEQYF
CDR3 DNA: TGTGCCAGCAGCGAGGTCGTGAGCTCCTACGAGCAGTACTTC

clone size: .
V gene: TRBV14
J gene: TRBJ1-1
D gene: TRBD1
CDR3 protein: CASRAGQGGPEAFF
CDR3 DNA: TGTGCCAGCAGGGCCGGACAGGGCGGCCCGGAGGCTTTCTTT

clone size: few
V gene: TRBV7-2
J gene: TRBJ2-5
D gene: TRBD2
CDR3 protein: CASSSPWVAGGETQYF
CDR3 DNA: TGTGCCAGCAGCTCCCCGTGGGTAGCGGGAGGAGAGACCCAGTACTTC

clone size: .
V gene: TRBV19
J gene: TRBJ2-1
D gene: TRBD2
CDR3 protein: CASSIDSDLAGKNEQFF
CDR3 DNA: TGTGCCAGTAGTATAGATTCCGACCTAGCGGGGAAGAATGAGCAGTTCTTC

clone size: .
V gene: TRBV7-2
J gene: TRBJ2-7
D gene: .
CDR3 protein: CASSAGYERISSYEQYF
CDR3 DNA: TGTGCCAGCAGCGCAGGGTATGAACGCATCTCCTCCTACGAGCAGTACTTC

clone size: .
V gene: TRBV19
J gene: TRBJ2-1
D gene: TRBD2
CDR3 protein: CASSKTSGSTYEQFF
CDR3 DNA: TGTGCCAGTAGTAAGACTAGCGGGAGTACGTATGAGCAGTTCTTC

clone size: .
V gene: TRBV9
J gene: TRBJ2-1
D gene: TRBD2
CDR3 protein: CASSVVGLAAYNEQFF
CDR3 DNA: TGTGCCAGCAGCGTAGTGGGACTAGCGGCCTACAATGAGCAGTTCTTC

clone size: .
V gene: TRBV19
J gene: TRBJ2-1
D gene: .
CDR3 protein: CASSVAREQFF
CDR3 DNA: TGTGCCAGTAGTGTAGCACGGGAGCAGTTCTTC

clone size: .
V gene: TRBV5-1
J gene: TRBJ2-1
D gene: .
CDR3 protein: CASSSQTAYSYNEQFF
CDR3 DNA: TGCGCCAGCAGCTCTCAGACAGCGTACTCCTACAATGAGCAGTTCTTC

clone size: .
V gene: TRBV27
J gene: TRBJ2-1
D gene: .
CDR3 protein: CASHGGGSYNEQFF
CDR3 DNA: TGTGCCAGCCATGGGGGAGGCTCCTACAATGAGCAGTTCTTC

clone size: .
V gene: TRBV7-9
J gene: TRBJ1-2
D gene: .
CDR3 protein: CASSPWDGGGVGYTF
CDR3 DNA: TGTGCCAGCAGCCCATGGGACGGGGGGGGTGTCGGCTACACCTTC

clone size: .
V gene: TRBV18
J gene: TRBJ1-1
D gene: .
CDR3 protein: CASSPPSGNTEAFF
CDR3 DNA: TGTGCCAGCTCACCACCGTCAGGGAACACTGAAGCTTTCTTT

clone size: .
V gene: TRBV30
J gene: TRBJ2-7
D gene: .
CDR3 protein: CAWSAQGYEQYF
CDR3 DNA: TGTGCCTGGAGCGCACAGGGTTACGAGCAGTACTTC

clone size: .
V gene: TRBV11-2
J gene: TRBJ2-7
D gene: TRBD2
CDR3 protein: CASSQREGGEQYF
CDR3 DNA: TGTGCCAGCAGCCAGCGGGAGGGCGGCGAGCAGTACTTC

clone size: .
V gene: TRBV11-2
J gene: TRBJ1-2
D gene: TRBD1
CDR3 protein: CASSSQGRLHGYTF
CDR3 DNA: TGTGCCAGCAGCTCACAGGGGCGCTTACATGGCTACACCTTC

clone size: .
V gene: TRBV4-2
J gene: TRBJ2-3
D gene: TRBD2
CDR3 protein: CASSGRTSGNGTQYF
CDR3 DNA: TGTGCCAGCAGCGGCCGGACTAGCGGGAATGGTACGCAGTATTTT

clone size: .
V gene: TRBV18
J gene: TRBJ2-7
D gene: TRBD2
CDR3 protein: CANSGTSSSYEQYF
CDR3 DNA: TGTGCCAATTCCGGGACTAGCAGCTCCTACGAGCAGTACTTC

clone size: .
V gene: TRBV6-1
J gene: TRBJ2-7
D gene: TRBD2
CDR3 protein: CASSEALGLVYEQYF
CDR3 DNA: TGTGCCAGCAGTGAAGCGCTTGGACTAGTCTACGAGCAGTACTTC

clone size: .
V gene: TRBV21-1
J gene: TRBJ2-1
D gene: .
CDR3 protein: CASSIGLAGIGEQFF
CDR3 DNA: TGTGCCAGCAGCATTGGACTAGCGGGAATAGGGGAGCAGTTCTTC

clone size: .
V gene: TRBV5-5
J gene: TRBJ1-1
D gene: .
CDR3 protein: CASSLGPLTMNTEAFF
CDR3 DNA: TGTGCCAGCAGCTTGGGTCCGTTGACTATGAACACTGAAGCTTTCTTT

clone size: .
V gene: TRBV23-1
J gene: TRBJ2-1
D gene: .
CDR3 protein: CASSQSICRGNEQFF
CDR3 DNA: TGCGCCAGCAGTCAATCGATTTGCAGGGGCAATGAGCAGTTCTTC

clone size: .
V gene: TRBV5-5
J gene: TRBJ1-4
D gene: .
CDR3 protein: CASSLAPGTNEKLFF
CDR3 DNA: TGTGCCAGCAGCTTGGCTCCAGGGACTAATGAAAAACTGTTTTTT

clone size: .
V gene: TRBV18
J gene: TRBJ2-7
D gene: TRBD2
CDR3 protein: CASRLAGAYEQYF
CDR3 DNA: TGTGCCAGCCGACTAGCGGGGGCCTACGAGCAGTACTTC

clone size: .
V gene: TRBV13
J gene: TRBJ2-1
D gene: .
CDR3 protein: CASSLGGTYNEQFF
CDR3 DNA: TGTGCCAGCAGCTTAGGCGGGACCTACAATGAGCAGTTCTTC

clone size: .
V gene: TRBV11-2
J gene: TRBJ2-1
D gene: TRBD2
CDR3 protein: CASSRTSGEAGYNEQFF
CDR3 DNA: TGTGCCAGCAGCCGGACTAGCGGGGAGGCGGGTTACAATGAGCAGTTCTTC

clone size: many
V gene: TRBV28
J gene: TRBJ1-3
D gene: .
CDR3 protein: CASSSTGSSGNTIYF
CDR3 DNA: TGTGCCAGCAGTTCTACAGGGAGCTCTGGAAACACCATATATTTT

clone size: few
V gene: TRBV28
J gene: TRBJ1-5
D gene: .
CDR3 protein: CASRGSNQPQHF
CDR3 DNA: TGTGCCAGCCGGGGTAGCAATCAGCCCCAGCATTTT

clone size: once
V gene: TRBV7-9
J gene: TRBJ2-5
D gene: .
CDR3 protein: CASSLFSEETQYF
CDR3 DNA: TGTGCCAGCAGCTTATTTAGCGAGGAGACCCAGTACTTC

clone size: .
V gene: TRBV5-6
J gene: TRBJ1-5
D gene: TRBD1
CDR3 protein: CASSQQGADQPQHF
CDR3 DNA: TGTGCCAGCAGCCAGCAGGGGGCGGATCAGCCCCAGCATTTT

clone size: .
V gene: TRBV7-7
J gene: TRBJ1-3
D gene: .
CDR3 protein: CASSAGSGNTIYF
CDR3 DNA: TGTGCTAGCAGTGCAGGGTCTGGAAACACCATATATTTT

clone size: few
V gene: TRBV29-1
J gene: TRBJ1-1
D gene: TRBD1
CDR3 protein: CSAGQANTEAFF
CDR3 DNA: TGCAGCGCTGGACAGGCGAACACTGAAGCTTTCTTT

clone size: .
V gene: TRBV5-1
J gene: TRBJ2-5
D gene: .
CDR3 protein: CASSITSTLRETQYF
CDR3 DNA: TGCGCCAGCAGCATAACGAGTACCCTGAGAGAGACCCAGTACTTC

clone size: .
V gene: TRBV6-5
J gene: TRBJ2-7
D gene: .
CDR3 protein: CASSYEPGRGAYEQYF
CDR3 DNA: TGTGCCAGCAGTTACGAACCGGGCAGGGGAGCCTACGAGCAGTACTTC